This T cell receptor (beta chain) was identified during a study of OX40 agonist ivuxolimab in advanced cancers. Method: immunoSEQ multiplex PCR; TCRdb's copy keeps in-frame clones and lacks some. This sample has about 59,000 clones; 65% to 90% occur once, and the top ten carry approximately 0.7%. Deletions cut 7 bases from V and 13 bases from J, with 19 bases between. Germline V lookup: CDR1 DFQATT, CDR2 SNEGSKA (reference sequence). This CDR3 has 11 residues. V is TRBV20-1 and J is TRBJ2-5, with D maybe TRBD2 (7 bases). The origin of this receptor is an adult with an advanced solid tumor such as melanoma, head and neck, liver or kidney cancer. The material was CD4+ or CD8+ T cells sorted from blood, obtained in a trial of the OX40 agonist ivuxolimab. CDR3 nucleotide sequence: TGCAGTGTAGGGGGGGGGCAGGGCCGGTACTTC. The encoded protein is CSVGGGQGRYF.